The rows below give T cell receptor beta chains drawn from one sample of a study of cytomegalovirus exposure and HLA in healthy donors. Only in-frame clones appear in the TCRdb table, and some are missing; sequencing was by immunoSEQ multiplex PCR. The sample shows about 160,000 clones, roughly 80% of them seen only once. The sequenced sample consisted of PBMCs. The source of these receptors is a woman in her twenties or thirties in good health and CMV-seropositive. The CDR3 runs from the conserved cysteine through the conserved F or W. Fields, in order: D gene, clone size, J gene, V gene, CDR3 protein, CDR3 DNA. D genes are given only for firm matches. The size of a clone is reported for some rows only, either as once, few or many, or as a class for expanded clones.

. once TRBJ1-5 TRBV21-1 CASSKGQGNQPQHF TGTGCCAGCAGCAAGGGACAAGGCAATCAGCCCCAGCATTTT
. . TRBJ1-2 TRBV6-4 CASSDRGVCGYTF TGTGCCAGCAGTGACCGAGGCGTGTGCGGCTACACCTTC
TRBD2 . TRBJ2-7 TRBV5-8 CASSSRTSGGAYEQYF TGTGCCAGCAGCTCGCGGACTAGCGGGGGGGCCTACGAGCAGTACTTC
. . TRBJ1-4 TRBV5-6 CASSLAVERGMRKLFF TGTGCCAGCAGCTTGGCCGTGGAAAGAGGCATGAGAAAACTGTTTTTT
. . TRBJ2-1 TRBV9 CASSPERRTYNEQFF TGTGCCAGCAGCCCAGAAAGGAGAACCTACAATGAGCAGTTCTTC
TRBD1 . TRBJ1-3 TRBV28 CASTLQGALGNTIYF TGTGCCAGCACCCTACAGGGGGCACTTGGAAACACCATATATTTT
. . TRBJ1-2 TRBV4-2 CASSPTYPPEGYGYTF TGTGCCAGCAGCCCAACGTACCCCCCGGAGGGCTATGGCTACACCTTC
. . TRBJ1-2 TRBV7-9 CASSLGQNYGYTF TGTGCCAGCAGCTTAGGACAGAACTATGGCTACACCTTC
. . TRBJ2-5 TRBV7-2 CASSHGVIRETQYF TGTGCCAGCAGTCACGGGGTAATAAGGGAGACCCAGTACTTC
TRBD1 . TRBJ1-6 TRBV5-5 CASSPDRNNSPLHF TGTGCCAGCAGCCCGGACAGGAATAATTCACCCCTCCACTTT
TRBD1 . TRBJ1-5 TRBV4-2 CASSQGQGRVQPQHF TGTGCCAGCAGCCAAGGACAGGGAAGGGTTCAGCCCCAGCATTTT
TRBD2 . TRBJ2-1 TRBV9 CASSVAGTSVDEQFF TGTGCCAGCAGCGTAGCAGGGACTAGCGTCGATGAGCAGTTCTTC
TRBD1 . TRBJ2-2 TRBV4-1 CASSQPGTGSKAPGGTGELFF TGCGCCAGCAGCCAGCCCGGGACAGGGAGTAAGGCGCCGGGTGGGACCGGGGAGCTGTTTTTT
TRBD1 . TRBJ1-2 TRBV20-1 CSAGQVYGYTF TGCAGTGCAGGACAGGTATATGGCTACACCTTC
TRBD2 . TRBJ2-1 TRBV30 CACAGGESNEQFF TGTGCCTGCGCTGGGGGGGAAAGCAATGAGCAGTTCTTC
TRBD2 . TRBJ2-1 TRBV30 CAWSVQERGFSYNEQFF TGTGCCTGGAGTGTACAGGAGCGGGGCTTCTCCTACAATGAGCAGTTCTTC
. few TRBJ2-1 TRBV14 CASSQVSYNEQFF TGTGCCAGCAGCCAAGTTAGCTACAATGAGCAGTTCTTC
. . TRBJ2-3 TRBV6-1 CASTWGPGTDTQYF TGTGCCAGCACCTGGGGGCCCGGCACAGATACGCAGTATTTT
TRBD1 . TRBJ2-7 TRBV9 CASSVGTGATYEQYF TGTGCCAGCAGCGTTGGGACAGGGGCGACTTACGAGCAGTACTTC
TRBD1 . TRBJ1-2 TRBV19 CASRPRDRGGGRYGYTF TGTGCCAGTAGGCCCCGGGACAGGGGAGGGGGACGCTATGGCTACACCTTC
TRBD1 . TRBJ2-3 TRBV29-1 CSVEKAGGEGSTQYF TGCAGCGTTGAAAAGGCAGGGGGAGAAGGGAGTACGCAGTATTTT
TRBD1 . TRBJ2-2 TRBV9 CASSSGQSTGELFF TGTGCCAGCAGCTCGGGACAGAGCACCGGGGAGCTGTTTTTT
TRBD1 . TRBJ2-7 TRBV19 CASSPGTGMGIYEQYF TGTGCCAGTAGTCCCGGGACAGGGATGGGAATCTACGAGCAGTACTTC
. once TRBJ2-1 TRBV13 CASSLGLPYSYNEQFF TGTGCCAGCAGCTTAGGTCTACCGTATTCCTACAATGAGCAGTTCTTC
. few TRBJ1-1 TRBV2 CASSSGQHTEAFF TGTGCCAGCAGTTCCGGACAGCACACTGAAGCTTTCTTT
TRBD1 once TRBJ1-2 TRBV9 CASSVGRGQGRYGYTF TGTGCCAGCAGCGTAGGGCGGGGACAGGGTCGGTATGGCTACACCTTC
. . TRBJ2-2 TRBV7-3 CASSSDGGSTGELFF TGTGCCAGCAGCTCGGACGGAGGGAGCACCGGGGAGCTGTTTTTT
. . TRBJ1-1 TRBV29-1 CSVDFRNTEAFF TGCAGCGTTGATTTCAGGAACACTGAAGCTTTCTTT
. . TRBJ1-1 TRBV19 CASSQGTNTEAFF TGTGCCAGTAGTCAGGGGACGAACACTGAAGCTTTCTTT
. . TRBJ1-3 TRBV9 CASGGSGNTIYF TGTGCCAGCGGGGGGAGTGGAAACACCATATATTTT
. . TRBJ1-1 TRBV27 CASRPGGETEAFF TGTGCCAGCCGTCCGGGGGGCGAGACTGAAGCTTTCTTT
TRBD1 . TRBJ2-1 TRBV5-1 CASSWTGWGNKRGQQFF TGCGCCAGCAGCTGGACAGGGTGGGGGAACAAGAGAGGGCAGCAGTTCTTC
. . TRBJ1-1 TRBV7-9 CASSLVPGRNTEAFF TGTGCCAGCAGCTTAGTGCCAGGGCGAAACACTGAAGCTTTCTTT
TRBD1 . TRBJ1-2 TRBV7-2 CASSYGTGSFSYGYTF TGTGCCAGCAGCTACGGGACAGGCTCATTTAGCTATGGCTACACCTTC
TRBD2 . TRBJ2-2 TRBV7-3 CASSLNSGGNTGELFF TGTGCCAGCAGCTTAAATAGCGGGGGGAACACCGGGGAGCTGTTTTTT
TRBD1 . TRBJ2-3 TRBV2 CASSEVEGQSTDTQYF TGTGCCAGCAGTGAAGTTGAGGGACAGAGCACAGATACGCAGTATTTT
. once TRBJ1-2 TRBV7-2 CASSTSTGGARNYGYTF TGTGCCAGCAGCACCTCCACGGGGGGGGCCCGGAACTATGGCTACACCTTC
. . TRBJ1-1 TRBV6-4 CASRKRMYTEAFF TGTGCCAGCAGAAAGAGAATGTACACTGAAGCTTTCTTT
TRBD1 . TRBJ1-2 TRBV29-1 CSVVGTGGANYGYTF TGCAGCGTCGTAGGGACAGGGGGAGCTAACTATGGCTACACCTTC
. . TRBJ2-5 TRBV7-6 CASSPMFRETQYF TGTGCCAGCAGCCCCATGTTCAGAGAGACCCAGTACTTC
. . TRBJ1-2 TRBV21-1 CASRGQGNGYTF TGTGCCAGCAGAGGGCAGGGGAACGGCTACACCTTC
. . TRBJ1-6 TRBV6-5 CASSDDRNSPLHF TGTGCCAGCAGTGACGACAGGAATTCACCCCTCCACTTT
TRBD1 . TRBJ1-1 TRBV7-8 CASSSWTGGNTEAFF TGTGCCAGCAGCTCATGGACAGGGGGGAACACTGAAGCTTTCTTT
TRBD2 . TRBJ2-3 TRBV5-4 CASSAGGDTQYF TGTGCCAGCAGCGCGGGGGGTGATACGCAGTATTTT
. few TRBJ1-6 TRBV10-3 CAIRTGFSSPLHF TGTGCCATCAGAACAGGGTTTAGTTCACCCCTCCACTTT
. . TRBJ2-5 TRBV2 CASSGTRAEETQYF TGTGCCAGCAGCGGGACACGAGCGGAAGAGACCCAGTACTTC
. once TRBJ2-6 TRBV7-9 CASIKPGTLSGANVLTF TGTGCCAGCATCAAACCCGGGACACTCTCTGGGGCCAACGTCCTGACTTTC